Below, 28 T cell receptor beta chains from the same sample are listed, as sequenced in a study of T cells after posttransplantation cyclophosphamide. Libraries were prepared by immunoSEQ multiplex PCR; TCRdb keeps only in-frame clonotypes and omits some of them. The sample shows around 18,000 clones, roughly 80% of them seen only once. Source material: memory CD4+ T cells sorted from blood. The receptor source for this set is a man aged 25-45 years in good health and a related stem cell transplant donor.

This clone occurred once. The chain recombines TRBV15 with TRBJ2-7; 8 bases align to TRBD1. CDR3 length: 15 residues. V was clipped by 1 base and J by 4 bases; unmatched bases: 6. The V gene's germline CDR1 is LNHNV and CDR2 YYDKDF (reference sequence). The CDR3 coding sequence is TGTGCCACCAGCAGAGCAGGGGGCGGATGGTACGAGCAGTACTTC. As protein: CATSRAGGGWYEQYF.

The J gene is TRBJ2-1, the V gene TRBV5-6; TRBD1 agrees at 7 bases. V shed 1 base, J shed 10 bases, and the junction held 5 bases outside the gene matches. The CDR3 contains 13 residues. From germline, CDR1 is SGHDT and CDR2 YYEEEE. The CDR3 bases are TGTGCCAGCAGCTTGAAGGGGGCCTGGGAGCAGTTCTTC. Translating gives CASSLKGAWEQFF.

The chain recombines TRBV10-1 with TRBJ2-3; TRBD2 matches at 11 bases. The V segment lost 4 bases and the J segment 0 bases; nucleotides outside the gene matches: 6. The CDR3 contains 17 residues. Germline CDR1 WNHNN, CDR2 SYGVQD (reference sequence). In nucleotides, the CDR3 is TGCGCCAGCAGTGGTTCTAGCGGGGGGCATAGCACAGATACGCAGTATTTT. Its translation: CASSGSSGGHSTDTQYF.

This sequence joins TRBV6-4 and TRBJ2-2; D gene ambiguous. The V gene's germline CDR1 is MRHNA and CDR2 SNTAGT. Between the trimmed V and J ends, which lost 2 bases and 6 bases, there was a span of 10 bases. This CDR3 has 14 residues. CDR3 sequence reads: CASSDKFEAGELFF. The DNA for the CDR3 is TGTGCCAGCAGTGACAAATTCGAGGCCGGGGAGCTGTTTTTT.

In nucleotides, the CDR3 is TGTGCCAGCAGCTTAATGGTACAGAGAGAGACCCAGTACTTC. It translates to CASSLMVQRETQYF. The chain is built from TRBV7-8 and TRBJ2-5; D gene ambiguous. Trimming took 2 bases from V and 4 from J, leaving 11 bases between them. The CDR3 is made up of 14 amino acids. Germline V gene lookup returns CDR1 SGHVS and CDR2 FQNEAQ.

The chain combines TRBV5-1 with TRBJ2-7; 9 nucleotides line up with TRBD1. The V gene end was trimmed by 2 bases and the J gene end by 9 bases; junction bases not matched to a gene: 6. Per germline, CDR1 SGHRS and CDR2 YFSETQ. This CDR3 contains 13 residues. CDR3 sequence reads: CASSLGTGKGQYF. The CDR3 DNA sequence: TGCGCCAGCAGCTTAGGGACAGGGAAGGGGCAGTACTTC. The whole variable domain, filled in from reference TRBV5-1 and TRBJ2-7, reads KAGVTQTPRYLIKTRGQQVTLSCSPISGHRSVSWYQQTPGQGLQFLFEYFSETQRNKGNFPGRFSGRQFSNSRSEMNVSTLELGDSALYLCASSLGTGKGQYFGPGTRLTVT.

The CDR3 loop reads CASSNTEHKNIQYF. The CDR3 nucleotides read TGTGCCAGCAGTAACACAGAACACAAAAACATTCAGTACTTC. The chain uses TRBV6-5 and TRBJ2-4; the D is unclear. Germline values: CDR1 MNHEY, CDR2 SVGAGI. Trimming took 5 bases from V and 3 from J, leaving 11 bases between them. CDR3 size: 14 residues.

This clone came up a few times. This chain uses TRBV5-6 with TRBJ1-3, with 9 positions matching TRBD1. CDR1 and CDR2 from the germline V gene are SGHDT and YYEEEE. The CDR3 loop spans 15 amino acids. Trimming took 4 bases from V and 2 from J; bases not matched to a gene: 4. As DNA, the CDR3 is TGTGCCAGCAGCGGGACAGGGAGGCCTGGAAACACCATATATTTT. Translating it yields CASSGTGRPGNTIYF.

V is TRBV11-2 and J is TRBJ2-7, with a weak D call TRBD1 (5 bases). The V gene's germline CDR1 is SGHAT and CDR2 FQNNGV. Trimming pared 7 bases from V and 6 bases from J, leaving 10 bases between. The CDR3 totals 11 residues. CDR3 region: CASKGRGEQYF. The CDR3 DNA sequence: TGTGCCAGCAAGGGAAGGGGCGAGCAGTACTTC. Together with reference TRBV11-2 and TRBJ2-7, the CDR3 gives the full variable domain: EAGVAQSPRYKIIEKRQSVAFWCNPISGHATLYWYQQILGQGPKLLIQFQNNGVVDDSQLPKDRFSAERLKGVDSTLKIQPAKLEDSAVYLCASKGRGEQYFGPGTRLTVT.

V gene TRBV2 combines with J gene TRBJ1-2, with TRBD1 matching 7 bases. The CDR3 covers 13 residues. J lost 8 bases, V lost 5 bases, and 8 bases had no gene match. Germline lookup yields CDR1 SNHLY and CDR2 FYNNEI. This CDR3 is CASSSQGVDGYTF. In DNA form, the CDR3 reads TGTGCCAGCAGTAGTCAGGGGGTTGACGGCTACACCTTC. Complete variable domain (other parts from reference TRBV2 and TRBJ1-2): EPEVTQTPSHQVTQMGQEVILRCVPISNHLYFYWYRQILGQKVEFLVSFYNNEISEKSEIFDDQFSVERPDGSNFTLKIRSTKLEDSAMYFCASSSQGVDGYTFGSGTRLTVV.

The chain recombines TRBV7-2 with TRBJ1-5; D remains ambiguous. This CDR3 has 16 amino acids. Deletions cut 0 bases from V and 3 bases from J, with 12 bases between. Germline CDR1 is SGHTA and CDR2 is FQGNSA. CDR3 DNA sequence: TGTGCCAGCAGCTTAGCCTGGGGAGCTTCCAATCAGCCCCAGCATTTT. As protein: CASSLAWGASNQPQHF.

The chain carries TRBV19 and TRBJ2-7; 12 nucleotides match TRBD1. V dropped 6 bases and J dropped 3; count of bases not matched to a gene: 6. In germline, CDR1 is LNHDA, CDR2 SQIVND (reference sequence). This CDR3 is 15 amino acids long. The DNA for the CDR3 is TGTGCCAGTAGCGCCGGGACAGGGGGCATCTACGAGCAGTACTTC. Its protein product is CASSAGTGGIYEQYF.

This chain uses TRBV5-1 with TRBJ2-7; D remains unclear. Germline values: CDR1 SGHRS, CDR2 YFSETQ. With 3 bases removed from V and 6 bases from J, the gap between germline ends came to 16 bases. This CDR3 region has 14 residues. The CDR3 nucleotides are TGCGCCAGCAGCTCTTCCCCCTCACCGAGCGAGCAGTACTTC. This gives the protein CASSSSPSPSEQYF.

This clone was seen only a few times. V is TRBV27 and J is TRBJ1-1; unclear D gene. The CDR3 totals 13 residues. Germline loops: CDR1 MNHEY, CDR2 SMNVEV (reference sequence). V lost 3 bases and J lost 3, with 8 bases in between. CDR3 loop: CASSLGSYTEAFF. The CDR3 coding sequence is TGTGCCAGCAGTTTGGGGAGTTACACTGAAGCTTTCTTT.

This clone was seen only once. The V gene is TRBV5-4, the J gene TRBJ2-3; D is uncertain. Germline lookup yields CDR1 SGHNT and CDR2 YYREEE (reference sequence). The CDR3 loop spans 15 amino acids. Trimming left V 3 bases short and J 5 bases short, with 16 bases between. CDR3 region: CASSSGGRSKDTQYF. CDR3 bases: TGTGCCAGCAGCTCTGGTGGCAGGTCGAAAGATACGCAGTATTTT.

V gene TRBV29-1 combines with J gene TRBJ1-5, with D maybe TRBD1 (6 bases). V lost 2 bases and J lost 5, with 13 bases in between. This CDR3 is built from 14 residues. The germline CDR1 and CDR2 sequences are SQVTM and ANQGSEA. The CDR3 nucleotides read TGCAGCGTTGAATCGCAGGGGCCCGATCAGCCCCAGCATTTT. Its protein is CSVESQGPDQPQHF.

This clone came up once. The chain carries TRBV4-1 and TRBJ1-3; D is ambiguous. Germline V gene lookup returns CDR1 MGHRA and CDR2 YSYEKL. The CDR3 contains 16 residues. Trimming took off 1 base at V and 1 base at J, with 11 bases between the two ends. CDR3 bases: TGCGCCAGCAGCCAAGTTACCCCGAGGTCTGGAAACACCATATATTTT. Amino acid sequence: CASSQVTPRSGNTIYF.

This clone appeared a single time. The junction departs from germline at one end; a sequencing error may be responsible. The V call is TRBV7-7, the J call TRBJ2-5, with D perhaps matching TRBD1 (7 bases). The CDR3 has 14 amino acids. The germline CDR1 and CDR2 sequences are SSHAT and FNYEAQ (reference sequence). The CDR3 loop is CASSPAGGRETQYF. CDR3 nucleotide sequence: TGTGCTAGCAGCCCCGCAGGGGGGAGAGAGACCCAGTACTTC. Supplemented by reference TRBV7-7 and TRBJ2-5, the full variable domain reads GAGVSQSPRYKVTKRGQDVTLRCDPISSHATLYWYQQALGQGPEFLTYFNYEAQPDKSGLPSDRFSAERPEGSISTLTIQRTEQRDSAMYRCASSPAGGRETQYFGPGTRLLVL.

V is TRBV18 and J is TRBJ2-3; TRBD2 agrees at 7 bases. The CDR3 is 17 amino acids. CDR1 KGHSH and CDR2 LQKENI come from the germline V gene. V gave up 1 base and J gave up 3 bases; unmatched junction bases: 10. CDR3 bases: TGTGCCAGCTCACCACGACCCAGCGGGGCGGGGACAGATACGCAGTATTTT. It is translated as CASSPRPSGAGTDTQYF.

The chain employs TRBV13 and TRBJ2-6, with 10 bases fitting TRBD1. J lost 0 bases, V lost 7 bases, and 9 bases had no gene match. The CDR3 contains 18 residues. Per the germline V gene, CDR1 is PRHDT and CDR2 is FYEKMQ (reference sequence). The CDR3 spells CASTVGGQGISGANVLTF. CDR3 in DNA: TGTGCCAGCACCGTAGGGGGACAGGGGATCTCTGGGGCCAACGTCCTGACTTTC.

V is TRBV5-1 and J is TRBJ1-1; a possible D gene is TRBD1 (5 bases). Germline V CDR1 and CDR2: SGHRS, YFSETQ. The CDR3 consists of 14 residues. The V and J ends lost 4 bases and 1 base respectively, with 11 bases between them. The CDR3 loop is CASSPGLWNTEAFF. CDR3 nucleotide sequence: TGCGCCAGCAGCCCGGGACTGTGGAACACTGAAGCTTTCTTT.

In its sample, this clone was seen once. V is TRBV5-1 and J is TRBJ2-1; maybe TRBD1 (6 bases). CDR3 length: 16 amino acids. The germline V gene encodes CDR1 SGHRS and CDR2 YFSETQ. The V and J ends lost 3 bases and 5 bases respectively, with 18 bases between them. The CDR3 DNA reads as TGCGCCAGCAGCTCATCCCCGCCCCCAGGGGACAATGAGCAGTTCTTC. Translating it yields CASSSSPPPGDNEQFF.

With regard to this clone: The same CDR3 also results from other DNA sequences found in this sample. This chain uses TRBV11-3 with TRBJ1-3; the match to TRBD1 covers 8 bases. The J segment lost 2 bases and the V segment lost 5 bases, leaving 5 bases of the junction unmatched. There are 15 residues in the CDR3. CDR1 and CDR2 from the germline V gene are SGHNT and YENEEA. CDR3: CASSPGQGPGNTIYF. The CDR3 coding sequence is TGTGCCAGCAGCCCTGGACAGGGTCCTGGAAACACCATATATTTT. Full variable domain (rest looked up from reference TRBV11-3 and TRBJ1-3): EAGVVQSPRYKIIEKKQPVAFWCNPISGHNTLYWYLQNLGQGPELLIRYENEEAVDDSQLPKDRFSAERLKGVDSTLKIQPAELGDSAVYLCASSPGQGPGNTIYFGEGSWLTVV.

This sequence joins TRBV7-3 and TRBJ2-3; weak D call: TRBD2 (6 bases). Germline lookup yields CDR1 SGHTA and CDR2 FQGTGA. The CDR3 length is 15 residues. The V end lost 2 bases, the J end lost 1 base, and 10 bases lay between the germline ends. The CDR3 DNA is TGTGCCAGCAGCTTAGATTGGGGGGGCACAGATACGCAGTATTTT. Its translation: CASSLDWGGTDTQYF. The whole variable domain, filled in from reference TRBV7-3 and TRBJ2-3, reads GAGVSQTPSNKVTEKGKYVELRCDPISGHTALYWYRQSLGQGPEFLIYFQGTGAADDSGLPNDRFFAVRPEGSVSTLKIQRTERGDSAVYLCASSLDWGGTDTQYFGPGTRLTVL.

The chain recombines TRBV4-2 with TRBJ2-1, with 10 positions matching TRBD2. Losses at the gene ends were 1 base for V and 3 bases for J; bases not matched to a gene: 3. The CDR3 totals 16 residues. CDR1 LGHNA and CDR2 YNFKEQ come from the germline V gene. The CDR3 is CASSQVPSGGYNEQFF. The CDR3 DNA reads TGTGCCAGCAGCCAAGTACCTAGCGGGGGCTACAATGAGCAGTTCTTC.

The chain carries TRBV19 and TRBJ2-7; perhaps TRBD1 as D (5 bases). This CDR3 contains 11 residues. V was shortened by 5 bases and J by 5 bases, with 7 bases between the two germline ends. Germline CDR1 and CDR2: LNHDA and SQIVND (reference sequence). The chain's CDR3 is CASSSGNEQYF. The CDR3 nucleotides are TGTGCCAGTAGTTCAGGGAACGAGCAGTACTTC.

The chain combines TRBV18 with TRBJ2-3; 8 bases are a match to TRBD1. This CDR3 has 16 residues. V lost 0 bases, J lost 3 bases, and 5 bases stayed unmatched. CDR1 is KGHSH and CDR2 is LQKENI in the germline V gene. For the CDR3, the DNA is TGTGCCAGCTCACCACCACAGGGGGGCCGGACAGATACGCAGTATTTT. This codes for CASSPPQGGRTDTQYF.

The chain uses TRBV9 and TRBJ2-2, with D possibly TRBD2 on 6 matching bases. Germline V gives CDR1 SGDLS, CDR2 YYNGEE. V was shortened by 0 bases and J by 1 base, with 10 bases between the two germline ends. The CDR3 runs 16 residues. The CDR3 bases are TGTGCCAGCAGCGTAGGGCTAGCGATGAACACCGGGGAGCTGTTTTTT. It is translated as CASSVGLAMNTGELFF.